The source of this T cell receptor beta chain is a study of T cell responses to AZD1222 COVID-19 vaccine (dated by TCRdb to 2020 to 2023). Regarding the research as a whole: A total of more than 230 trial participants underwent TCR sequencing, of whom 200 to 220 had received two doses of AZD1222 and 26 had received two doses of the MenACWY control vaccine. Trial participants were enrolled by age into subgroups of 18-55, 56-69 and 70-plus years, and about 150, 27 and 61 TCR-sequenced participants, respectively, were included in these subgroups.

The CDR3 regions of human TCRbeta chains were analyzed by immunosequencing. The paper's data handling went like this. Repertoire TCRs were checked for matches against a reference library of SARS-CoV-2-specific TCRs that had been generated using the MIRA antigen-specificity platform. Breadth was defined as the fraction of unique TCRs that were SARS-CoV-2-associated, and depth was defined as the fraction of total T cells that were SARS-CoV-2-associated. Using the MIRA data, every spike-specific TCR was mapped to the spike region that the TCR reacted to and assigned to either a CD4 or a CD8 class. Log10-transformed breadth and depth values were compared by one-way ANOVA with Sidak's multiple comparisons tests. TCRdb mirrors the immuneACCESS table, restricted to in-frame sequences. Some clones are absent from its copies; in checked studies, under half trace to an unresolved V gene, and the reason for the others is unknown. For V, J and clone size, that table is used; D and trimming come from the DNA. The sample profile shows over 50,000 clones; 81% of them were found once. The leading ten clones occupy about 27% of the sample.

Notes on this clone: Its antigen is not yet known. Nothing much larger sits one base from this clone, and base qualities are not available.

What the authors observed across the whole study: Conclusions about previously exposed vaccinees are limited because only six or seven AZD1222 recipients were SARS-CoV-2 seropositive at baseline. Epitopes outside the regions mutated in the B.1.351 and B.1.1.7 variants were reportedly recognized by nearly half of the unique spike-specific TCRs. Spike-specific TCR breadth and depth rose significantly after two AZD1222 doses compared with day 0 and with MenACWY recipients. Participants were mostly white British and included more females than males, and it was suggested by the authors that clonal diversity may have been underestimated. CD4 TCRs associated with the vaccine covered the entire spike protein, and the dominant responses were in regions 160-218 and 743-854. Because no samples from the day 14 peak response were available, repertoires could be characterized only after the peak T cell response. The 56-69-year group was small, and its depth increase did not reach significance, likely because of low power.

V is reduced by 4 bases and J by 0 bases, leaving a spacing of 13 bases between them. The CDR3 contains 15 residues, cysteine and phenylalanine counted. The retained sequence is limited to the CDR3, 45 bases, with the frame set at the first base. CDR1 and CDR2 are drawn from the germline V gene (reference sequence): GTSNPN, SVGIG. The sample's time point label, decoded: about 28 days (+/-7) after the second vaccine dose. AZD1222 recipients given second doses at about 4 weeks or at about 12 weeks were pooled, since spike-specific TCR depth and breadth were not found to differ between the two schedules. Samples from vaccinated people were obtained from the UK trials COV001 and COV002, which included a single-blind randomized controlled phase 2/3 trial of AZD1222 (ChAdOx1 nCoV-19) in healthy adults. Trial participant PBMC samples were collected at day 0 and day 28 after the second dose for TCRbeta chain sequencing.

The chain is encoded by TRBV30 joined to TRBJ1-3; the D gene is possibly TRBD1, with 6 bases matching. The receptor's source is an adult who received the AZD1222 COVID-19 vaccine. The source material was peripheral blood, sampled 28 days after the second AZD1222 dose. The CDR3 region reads CAWTGGSTSGNTIYF. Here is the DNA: TGTGCCTGGACCGGGGGCTCAACCTCTGGAAACACCATATATTTT.